A selection of T cell receptor beta chains follows, all from one sample in a study of T-cell reconstitution after alpha-beta-depleted transplantation in children. MiXCR, run by TCRdb on the PCR reads, gives a single entry per CDR3 protein. The sample shows approximately 250,000 distinct CDR3 sequences, roughly 26% of them seen only once. The material sequenced was PBMCs, taken before TCRalphabeta/CD19-depleted stem cell transplant. The receptors originated from a girl aged 2-10 years with Fanconi anemia, due to receive a stem cell transplant. Both conserved end residues are part of each CDR3.

V: TRBV25-1; CDR3: CASKGAGAGEQYF
V: TRBV29-1; CDR3: CSAPHQGNRAVLVNEQFF
V: TRBV6-5; CDR3: CASSYEGGSGTGELFF
V: TRBV4-2; CDR3: CASRTTSGADNEQFF
V: TRBV29-1; CDR3: CSVQIRTGGYEQYF
V: TRBV20-1; CDR3: CSANRHSGEKLFF
V: TRBV12-3/TRBV12-4; CDR3: CASRGLATDTQYF
V: TRBV7-3; CDR3: CASSSDSSGYGYTF
V: TRBV19; CDR3: CASSSTGTFYGYTF
V: TRBV6-2/TRBV6-3; CDR3: CASSMGQGDLNSNQPQHF
V: TRBV12-3/TRBV12-4; CDR3: CASEGETQYF
V: TRBV20-1; CDR3: CSARETGGNQPQHF
V: TRBV12-3/TRBV12-4; CDR3: CASRYGEARETQYF
V: TRBV20-1; CDR3: CSAREGQIYSYEQYF
V: TRBV3-1; CDR3: CASSHWDRADTQYF
V: TRBV29-1; CDR3: CSAGLAGGSAETQYF
V: TRBV12-3/TRBV12-4; CDR3: CASSTSGRPKQYF
V: TRBV18; CDR3: CASSPLAGAMTPYEQYF
V: TRBV21-1; CDR3: CASSRGGVTYEQYF
V: TRBV20-1; CDR3: CSASAGVATDTQYF
V: TRBV4-1; CDR3: CASSQRGLARLNEQFF
V: TRBV25-1; CDR3: CASSAHYEQYF
V: TRBV18; CDR3: CASSQRDSPYEQYF
V: TRBV20-1; CDR3: CSARTSSYEQYF
V: TRBV20-1; CDR3: CSAVSVDEQYF
V: TRBV7-2; CDR3: CASSLPGDTQYF
V: TRBV7-2; CDR3: CASSLYGPLGTDTQYF
V: TRBV6-1; CDR3: CASSDGQDWEQYF
V: TRBV20-1; CDR3: CSARDASGANVLTF
V: TRBV11-2; CDR3: CASSKRQGRNIQYF
V: TRBV29-1; CDR3: CSVASTGPIITGELFF
V: TRBV7-2; CDR3: CASSLVTRETQYF
V: TRBV25-1; CDR3: CASSEYGTGSTGELFF
V: TRBV12-5; CDR3: CASGLASGGASYNEQFF
V: TRBV12-3/TRBV12-4; CDR3: CASSFTNQPQHF
V: TRBV28; CDR3: CASSPFLASAQYF
V: TRBV29-1; CDR3: CSVEGTGTSTDTQYF
V: TRBV6-6; CDR3: CASSYSPNSPLHF
V: TRBV12-3/TRBV12-4; CDR3: CASSWVTGHNNEQFF
V: TRBV28; CDR3: CASSFLQGVEHIQYF
V: TRBV12-3/TRBV12-4; CDR3: CASSLWGLAGPAYEQYF
V: TRBV20-1; CDR3: CSAPLSSFGANVLTF
V: TRBV6-5; CDR3: CASRTSTGVSSYEQYF
V: TRBV6-5; CDR3: CASSYSALKWDNEQFF
V: TRBV28; CDR3: CASSLGGGNEKLFF
V: TRBV29-1; CDR3: CSAGAGTSYEQYF
V: TRBV6-2/TRBV6-3; CDR3: CASSSLLSSGTDTQYF
V: TRBV12-3/TRBV12-4; CDR3: CASSPWDSTDTQYF
V: TRBV7-3; CDR3: CASSLEVFRPGTGELFF
V: TRBV10-3; CDR3: CAIRPSGGAGNEQFF
V: TRBV29-1; CDR3: CSVLGVTKYTQYF
V: TRBV24-1; CDR3: CATSDPTGAGETQYF
V: TRBV5-5; CDR3: CASSPSTEQYF
V: TRBV5-4; CDR3: CASSLVPTETQYF
V: TRBV18; CDR3: CASSPPGRVNTEAFF
V: TRBV5-4; CDR3: CASSLAADEKLFF
V: TRBV7-8; CDR3: CASSLASWVVYEQYF